This T cell receptor beta chain was observed in a study of blood T cell repertoires in COVID-19. Study-wide context: The study drew acute and convalescent COVID-19 samples from the United States, Italy and Spain. PBMCs, B-cell-depleted T cells, or T cells provided the cDNA or gDNA that made up the material.

Original data processing: Estimation of nucleated cell counts was performed using reference gene primer amplification. Some clones are missing from TCRdb's copy, which holds only in-frame ones; the method was immunoSEQ multiplex PCR. V, J and clone size reflect that table, while D and trimming were determined from the DNA. The table lists about 230,000 clones, 75% to 85% of them singletons. This clone has only one observation. CDR1 is SGHTA and CDR2 is FQGNSA in the germline V gene. With V trimmed by 6 bases and J by 4 bases, 14 bases remained unmatched. This CDR3 comprises 17 residues. Specimen: peripheral blood. The sequence derives from a woman in her thirties or forties who had recovered from COVID-19. This chain connects TRBV7-2 to TRBJ2-2; 7 nucleotides agree with TRBD2. CDR3 protein: CASSYLPIGGGTGELFF. The CDR3 coding sequence is TGTGCCAGCAGTTACCTCCCTATAGGCGGGGGCACCGGGGAGCTGTTTTTT. Filled out from reference TRBV7-2 and TRBJ2-2, the complete variable domain reads GAGVSQSPSNKVTEKGKDVELRCDPISGHTALYWYRQSLGQGLEFLIYFQGNSAPDKSGLPSDRFSAERTGGSVSTLTIQRTQQEDSAVYLCASSYLPIGGGTGELFFGEGSRLTVL.